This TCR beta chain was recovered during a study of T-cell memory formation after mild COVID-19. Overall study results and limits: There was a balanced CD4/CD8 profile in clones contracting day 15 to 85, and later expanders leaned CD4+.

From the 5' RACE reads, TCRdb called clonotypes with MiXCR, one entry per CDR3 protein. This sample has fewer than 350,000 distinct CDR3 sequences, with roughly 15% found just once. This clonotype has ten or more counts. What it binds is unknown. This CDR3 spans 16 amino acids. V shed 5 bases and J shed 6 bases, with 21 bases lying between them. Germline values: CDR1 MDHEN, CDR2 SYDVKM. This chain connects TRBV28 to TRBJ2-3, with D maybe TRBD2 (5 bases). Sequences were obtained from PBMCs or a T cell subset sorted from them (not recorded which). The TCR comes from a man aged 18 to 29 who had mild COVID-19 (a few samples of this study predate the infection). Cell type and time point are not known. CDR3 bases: TGTGCCAGCAGTCAGAACACCGGCGTCTCGGGGGATACGCAGTATTTT. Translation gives CASSQNTGVSGDTQYF. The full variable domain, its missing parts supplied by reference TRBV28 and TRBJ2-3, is DVKVTQSSRYLVKRTGEKVFLECVQDMDHENMFWYRQDPGLGLRLIYFSYDVKMKEKGDIPEGYSVSREKKERFSLILESASTNQTSMYLCASSQNTGVSGDTQYFGPGTRLTVL.